A single sample gave rise to the 10 T cell receptor beta chains below, sequenced in a study of CD8+ T cells in alopecia areata. Sequencing used cDNA as its template, made by extracting RNA and reverse transcribing it. Profiled with immunoSEQ multiplex PCR; TCRdb holds only in-frame clones, not every one. The sample lists about 210,000 clones; less than 45% were seen once. This sample's treatment: oral pan-JAK inhibitor, 5-10 mg twice daily. This sample comprised CD4+ T cells sorted from blood, obtained at roughly week 36, from a patient treated with tofacitinib. These receptors were collected from a human donor with alopecia areata.

This clone was seen a few times. The genes are TRBV30 and TRBJ2-1, with 12 bases that match TRBD2. The CDR3 covers 15 residues. Germline V gives CDR1 GTSNPN, CDR2 SVGIG (reference sequence). The junction had 6 bases not matched to a gene; V was cut back by 3 bases and J by 6 bases. CDR3 residues: CAWRGRGLAGNEQFF. The CDR3 DNA is TGTGCCTGGAGGGGTCGGGGACTAGCGGGCAATGAGCAGTTCTTC.

This chain uses TRBV18 with TRBJ1-1; unclear D gene. Trimming left V 0 bases short and J 1 base short, with 9 bases between. This CDR3 is built from 15 residues. Germline values: CDR1 KGHSH, CDR2 LQKENI. The CDR3 sequence is CASSPPSAWNTEAFF. In DNA, the CDR3 is TGTGCCAGCTCACCACCCAGCGCCTGGAACACTGAAGCTTTCTTT.

The V and J genes are TRBV19 and TRBJ1-1; D unresolved. Looked up from germline, CDR1 is LNHDA and CDR2 is SQIVND (reference sequence). Trimming left V 3 bases short and J 5 bases short, with 13 bases between. The CDR3 runs to 14 residues. CDR3 nucleotide sequence: TGTGCCAGTAGTATCAGTCCGGGTTGGACTGAAGCTTTCTTT. This translates into CASSISPGWTEAFF.

The chain joins TRBV30 to TRBJ2-2; maybe TRBD1 (5 bases). The germline CDR1 and CDR2 sequences are GTSNPN and SVGIG (reference sequence). This CDR3 region has 14 residues. CDR3 region: CAYSGQGVTGELFF. The DNA of the CDR3 is TGTGCTTACTCCGGACAAGGAGTCACCGGGGAGCTGTTTTTT. Variable domain in full (rest from reference TRBV30 and TRBJ2-2): SQTIHQWPATLVQPVGSPLSLECTVEGTSNPNLYWYRQAAGRGLQLLFYSVGIGQISSEVPQNLSASRPQDRQFILSSKKLLLSDSGFYLCAYSGQGVTGELFFGEGSRLTVL.

This clone showed up just a few times. V and J are TRBV7-9 and TRBJ1-5; TRBD1 matches at 9 bases. The germline CDR1 and CDR2 sequences are SEHNR and FQNEAQ (reference sequence). This CDR3 is built from 15 residues. Trimming took 5 bases from V and 0 from J; bases not matched to a gene: 2. The CDR3 sequence is CASSRTGDSNQPQHF. In DNA form, the CDR3 reads TGTGCCAGCAGCAGGACAGGGGATAGCAATCAGCCCCAGCATTTT.

This clone occurred a few times. Other DNA sequences in the same sample also yield this CDR3. The chain is built from TRBV28 and TRBJ2-7; no definite D call. This CDR3 is built from 15 residues. Germline values: CDR1 MDHEN, CDR2 SYDVKM. The V end was cut by 1 base, the J end by 0 bases, with 10 bases between. CDR3 in amino acids: CASSLSPRHSYEQYF. CDR3 in DNA: TGTGCCAGCAGTTTATCTCCTAGACACTCCTACGAGCAGTACTTC.

This clone was counted only a few times. The V call is TRBV29-1, the J call TRBJ2-1, with D perhaps matching TRBD1 or TRBD2 (5 bases each). V gave up 2 bases and J gave up 6 bases, with 14 bases separating them. The CDR3 is 14 residues long. The germline V gene encodes CDR1 SQVTM and CDR2 ANQGSEA. The CDR3 spells CSVERGPKSNEQFF. The CDR3 DNA is TGCAGCGTTGAACGGGGACCTAAAAGCAATGAGCAGTTCTTC.

This clone was counted a few times. The chain is built from TRBV28 and TRBJ2-7; no firm D call. Trimming shortened V by 7 bases and J by 1 base, and 20 bases separated the two germline ends. The CDR3 loop spans 16 amino acids. Germline V gene lookup returns CDR1 MDHEN and CDR2 SYDVKM. DNA for the CDR3: TGTGCCAGCACCAAGGACCGTTTTGGCCCTTCCTACGAGCAGTACTTC. Its translation: CASTKDRFGPSYEQYF. The full variable domain, in which reference TRBV28 and TRBJ2-7 provide the parts outside the CDR3, is DVKVTQSSRYLVKRTGEKVFLECVQDMDHENMFWYRQDPGLGLRLIYFSYDVKMKEKGDIPEGYSVSREKKERFSLILESASTNQTSMYLCASTKDRFGPSYEQYFGPGTRLTVT.

The V gene is TRBV11-1, the J gene TRBJ2-7; tentatively, D is TRBD2 (5 bases). CDR1 and CDR2 (germline): SGHAT, FQDESV (reference sequence). The CDR3 is 15 residues long. V was trimmed by 3 bases and J by 2 bases, leaving 14 bases between them. The CDR3 sequence: CASSFGLKTPYEQYF. In nucleotides, the CDR3 is TGTGCCAGCAGCTTCGGACTGAAAACCCCCTACGAGCAGTACTTC. Full variable domain (rest looked up from reference TRBV11-1 and TRBJ2-7): EAEVAQSPRYKITEKSQAVAFWCDPISGHATLYWYRQILGQGPELLVQFQDESVVDDSQLPKDRFSAERLKGVDSTLKIQPAELGDSAMYLCASSFGLKTPYEQYFGPGTRLTVT.

This clone was picked up one time. The chain is built from TRBV7-2 and TRBJ1-1; D unresolved. Germline CDR1 SGHTA, CDR2 FQGNSA. V dropped 4 bases and J dropped 3 bases, with 12 bases sitting between them. The CDR3 has 14 residues. As DNA, the CDR3 is TGTGCCAGCAGCTCCCGGGGTGGCGACACTGAAGCTTTCTTT. Amino acids: CASSSRGGDTEAFF.